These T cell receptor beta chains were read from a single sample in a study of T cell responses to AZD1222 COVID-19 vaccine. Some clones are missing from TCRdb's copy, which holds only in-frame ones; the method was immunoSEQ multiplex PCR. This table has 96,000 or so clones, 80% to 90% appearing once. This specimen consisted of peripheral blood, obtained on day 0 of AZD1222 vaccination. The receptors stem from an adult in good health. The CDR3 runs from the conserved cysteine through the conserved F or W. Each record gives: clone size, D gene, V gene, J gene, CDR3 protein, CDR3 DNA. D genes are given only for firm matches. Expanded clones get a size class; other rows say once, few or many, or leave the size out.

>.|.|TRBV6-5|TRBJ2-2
CASSYGATTGELFF
TGTGCCAGCAGTTACGGGGCAACCACCGGGGAGCTGTTTTTT
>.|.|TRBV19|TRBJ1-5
CASTGINQPQHF
TGTGCCAGTACCGGGATTAATCAGCCCCAGCATTTT
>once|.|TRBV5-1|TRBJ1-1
CASSFSRTEAFF
TGCGCCAGCAGCTTCAGCAGGACTGAAGCTTTCTTT
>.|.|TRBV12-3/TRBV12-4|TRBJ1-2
CASSPRGEYGYTF
TGTGCCAGCAGCCCCCGGGGGGAGTATGGCTACACCTTC
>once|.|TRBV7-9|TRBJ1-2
CASSPDGNYGYTF
TGTGCCAGCAGCCCGGACGGGAACTATGGCTACACCTTC
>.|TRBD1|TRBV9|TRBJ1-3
CASSARDRVFSGNTIYF
TGTGCCAGCAGCGCCCGGGACAGGGTCTTCTCTGGAAACACCATATATTTT
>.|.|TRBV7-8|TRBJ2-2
CASSLYGSQYTGELFF
TGTGCCAGCAGCCTCTATGGTAGCCAATACACCGGGGAGCTGTTTTTT
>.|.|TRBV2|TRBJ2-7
CASSRFDEQYF
TGTGCCAGCAGCCGATTTGACGAGCAGTACTTC
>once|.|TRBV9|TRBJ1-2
CASSVQTANYGYTF
TGTGCCAGCAGCGTACAAACCGCTAACTATGGCTACACCTTC
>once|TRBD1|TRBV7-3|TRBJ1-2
CASSLTGQGAGGYTF
TGTGCCAGCAGCTTAACAGGACAGGGGGCAGGTGGCTACACCTTC
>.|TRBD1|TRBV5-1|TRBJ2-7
CASSPNTGQGASYEQYF
TGCGCCAGCAGCCCAAACACGGGACAGGGGGCCTCCTACGAGCAGTACTTC
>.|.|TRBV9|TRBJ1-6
CASSPGSYNSPLHF
TGTGCCAGCAGCCCCGGCTCCTATAATTCACCCCTCCACTTT
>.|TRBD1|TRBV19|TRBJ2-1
CASSNPPGTGPYNEQFF
TGTGCCAGTAGTAACCCCCCCGGGACAGGGCCCTACAATGAGCAGTTCTTC
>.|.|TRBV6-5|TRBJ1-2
CASSYSWGGYGYTF
TGTGCCAGCAGTTACTCGTGGGGTGGCTATGGCTACACCTTC
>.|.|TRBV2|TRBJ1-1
CAPRDGRDTEAFF
TGTGCTCCGAGGGATGGACGGGACACTGAAGCTTTCTTT
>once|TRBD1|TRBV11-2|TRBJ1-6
CASSLERGTGASPLHF
TGTGCCAGCAGCTTAGAACGGGGGACAGGGGCATCACCCCTCCACTTT
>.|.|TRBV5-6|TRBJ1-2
CASSLDRAGYGYTF
TGTGCCAGCAGCTTGGACAGGGCGGGCTATGGCTACACCTTC
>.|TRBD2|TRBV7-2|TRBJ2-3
CASSLGTTTDTQYF
TGTGCCAGCAGCTTGGGGACTACAACAGATACGCAGTATTTT
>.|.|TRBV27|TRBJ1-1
CASSLRQTMNTEAFF
TGTGCCAGCAGTTTGAGACAGACTATGAACACTGAAGCTTTCTTT
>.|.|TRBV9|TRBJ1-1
CASSAIQEVEAFF
TGTGCCAGCAGCGCGATTCAAGAGGTTGAAGCTTTCTTT
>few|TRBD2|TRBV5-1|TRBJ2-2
CASSLVGTRTGELFF
TGCGCCAGCAGCTTGGTAGGGACTAGAACCGGGGAGCTGTTTTTT
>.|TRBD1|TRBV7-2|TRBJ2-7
CASSFAWGQGAGEQYF
TGTGCCAGCAGCTTTGCCTGGGGACAGGGGGCAGGAGAGCAGTACTTC
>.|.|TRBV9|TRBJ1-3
CASSVAGSVSGNTIYF
TGTGCCAGCAGCGTAGCAGGCAGCGTCTCTGGAAACACCATATATTTT
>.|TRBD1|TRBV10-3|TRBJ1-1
CAISDLNRGRNTEAFF
TGTGCCATCAGTGATCTAAACAGGGGGAGGAACACTGAAGCTTTCTTT
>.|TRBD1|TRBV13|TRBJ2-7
CASSLGTGGSEQYF
TGTGCCAGCAGCCTTGGGACAGGGGGATCGGAGCAGTACTTC
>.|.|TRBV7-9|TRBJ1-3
CASSIISGAHSGNTIYF
TGTGCCAGCAGCATAATCTCGGGGGCTCACTCTGGAAACACCATATATTTT
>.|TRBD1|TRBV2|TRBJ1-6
CASVFAGGPGSSPLHF
TGTGCCAGCGTATTCGCAGGGGGTCCAGGGAGTTCACCCCTCCACTTT
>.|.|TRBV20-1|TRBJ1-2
CSASLTAGAYGYTF
TGCAGTGCTAGTCTTACCGCCGGGGCCTATGGCTACACCTTC
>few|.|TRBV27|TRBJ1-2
CASSFGAGGVYGYTF
TGTGCCAGCAGTTTCGGTGCGGGGGGGGTCTATGGCTACACCTTC
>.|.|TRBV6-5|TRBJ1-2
CASSPGANYGYTF
TGTGCCAGCAGTCCGGGGGCTAACTATGGCTACACCTTC
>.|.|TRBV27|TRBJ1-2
CASSLSPAAQRGYTF
TGTGCCAGCAGTTTATCCCCGGCCGCCCAGCGGGGCTACACCTTC
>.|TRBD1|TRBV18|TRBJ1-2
CASSPTTGGGYGYTF
TGTGCCAGCTCACCTACTACAGGGGGCGGCTATGGCTACACCTTC
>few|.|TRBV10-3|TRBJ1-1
CAGSSRENTEAFF
TGTGCCGGATCGTCCAGGGAGAACACTGAAGCTTTCTTT
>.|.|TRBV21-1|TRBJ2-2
CASSRARRGGSSTGELFF
TGTGCCAGCAGCCGGGCGAGGCGAGGGGGCTCGAGCACCGGGGAGCTGTTTTTT
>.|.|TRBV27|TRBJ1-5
CASSLRPSNQPQHF
TGTGCCAGCAGTTTACGGCCTAGCAATCAGCCCCAGCATTTT
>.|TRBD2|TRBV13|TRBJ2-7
CASSPRRGEQYEQYF
TGTGCCAGCAGTCCAAGGCGGGGGGAACAATACGAGCAGTACTTC
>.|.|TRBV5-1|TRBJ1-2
CASSLEGDYTF
TGCGCCAGCAGCTTGGAGGGGGACTACACCTTC
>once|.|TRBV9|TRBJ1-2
CASSVLAAQTYGYTF
TGTGCCAGCAGCGTTTTGGCCGCCCAGACCTATGGCTACACCTTC
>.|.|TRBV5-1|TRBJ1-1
CASSLFPGQNTEAFF
TGCGCCAGCAGCTTGTTCCCGGGACAGAACACTGAAGCTTTCTTT
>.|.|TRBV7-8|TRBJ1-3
CASSLWSGTSSGNTIYF
TGTGCCAGCAGCTTATGGTCAGGGACGAGCTCTGGAAACACCATATATTTT
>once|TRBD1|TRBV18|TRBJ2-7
CASSMDRSSYEQYF
TGTGCCAGCTCAATGGACAGGAGCTCCTACGAGCAGTACTTC
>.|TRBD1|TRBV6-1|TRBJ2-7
CASSEDGAGGYEQYF
TGTGCCAGCAGTGAAGACGGGGCAGGGGGCTACGAGCAGTACTTC
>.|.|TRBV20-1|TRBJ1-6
CSATERSGSSYNSPLHF
TGCAGTGCTACTGAGCGGTCCGGAAGCTCCTATAATTCACCCCTCCACTTT
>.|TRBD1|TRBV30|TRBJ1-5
CAWSETGGSQPQHF
TGTGCCTGGAGTGAGACAGGGGGAAGCCAGCCCCAGCATTTT
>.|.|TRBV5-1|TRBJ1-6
CASSVDRSSYNSPLHF
TGCGCCAGCAGCGTCGACCGGAGCTCCTATAATTCACCCCTCCACTTT
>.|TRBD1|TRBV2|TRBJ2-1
CASCRDRALEQFF
TGTGCCAGCTGCCGGGACAGGGCGTTAGAGCAGTTCTTC
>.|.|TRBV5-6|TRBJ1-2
CASSLRRAGYGYTF
TGTGCCAGCAGCTTGAGAAGGGCAGGCTATGGCTACACCTTC
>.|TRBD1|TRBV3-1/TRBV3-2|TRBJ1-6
CASSLGQGANNSPLHF
TGTGCCAGCAGCCTGGGACAGGGGGCAAATAATTCACCCCTCCACTTT
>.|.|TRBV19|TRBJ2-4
CASSIRDGRDIQYF
TGTGCCAGTAGTATCCGGGACGGAAGAGACATTCAGTACTTC
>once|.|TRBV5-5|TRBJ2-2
CASSPNSGGGELFF
TGTGCCAGCAGCCCGAATTCGGGTGGCGGGGAGCTGTTTTTT
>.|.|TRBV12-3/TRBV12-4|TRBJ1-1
CASRLTGQTEAFF
TGTGCCAGCAGACTCACAGGGCAAACTGAAGCTTTCTTT
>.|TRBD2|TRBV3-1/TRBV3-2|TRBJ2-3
CASSRSPSGGAPDTQYF
TGTGCCAGCAGCCGATCACCTAGCGGGGGGGCCCCAGATACGCAGTATTTT
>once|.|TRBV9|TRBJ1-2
CASSVGTENYGYTF
TGTGCCAGCAGCGTAGGGACGGAAAACTATGGCTACACCTTC
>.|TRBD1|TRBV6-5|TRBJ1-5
CASRETGGLQPQHF
TGTGCCAGCAGGGAGACAGGGGGCCTTCAGCCCCAGCATTTT
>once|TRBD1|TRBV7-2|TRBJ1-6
CASSPDRGDLSYNSPLHF
TGTGCCAGCAGCCCCGACAGGGGGGACCTTTCCTATAATTCACCCCTCCACTTT
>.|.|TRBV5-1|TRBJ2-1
CASSFRDPKDEQFF
TGCGCCAGCAGCTTCCGGGACCCTAAGGATGAGCAGTTCTTC
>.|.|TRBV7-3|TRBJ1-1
CASSLNGGMNTEAFF
TGTGCCAGCAGCTTAAACGGGGGAATGAACACTGAAGCTTTCTTT